What follows are 31 T cell receptor beta chains derived from one specimen sequenced in a study of PD-L1 blockade in urothelial cancer. Produced via immunoSEQ multiplex PCR; TCRdb's table is partial and in-frame only. Of 55,000 to 85,000 clones in the sample, roughly 89% are singletons; the top ten hold 9% to 9.5%. Time point defined: pretreatment peripheral blood. The specimen comprised PBMCs, sampled around atezolizumab (anti-PD-L1) treatment. Receptors originate from a woman between 65 and 79 years old with urothelial cancer.

V and J are TRBV19 and TRBJ2-7; TRBD2 might be the D (6 bases). Trimming pared 6 bases from V and 12 bases from J, leaving 18 bases between. Germline V gene lookup returns CDR1 LNHDA and CDR2 SQIVND (reference sequence). CDR3 length: 12 amino acids. DNA of the CDR3: TGTGCCAGTAGCCCGGCCCCGGGAGTCCTGTACTTC. It translates to CASSPAPGVLYF.

The V gene is TRBV2, the J gene TRBJ1-1; perhaps TRBD1 as D (5 bases). Per the germline V gene, CDR1 is SNHLY and CDR2 is FYNNEI. CDR3 length: 14 amino acids. V was clipped by 7 bases and J by 2 bases, with 14 bases between them. CDR3 region: CASNLQGVNTEAFF. The DNA for the CDR3 is TGTGCCAGCAACCTCCAGGGCGTCAACACTGAAGCTTTCTTT.

The genes are TRBV5-6 and TRBJ2-3, with a tentative D call TRBD2 (6 bases). Trimming shortened V by 7 bases and J by 1 base, and 13 bases separated the two germline ends. The CDR3 covers 14 residues. Germline assignment: CDR1 SGHDT and CDR2 YYEEEE. CDR3 residues: CASGLSVGTDTQYF. In DNA, the CDR3 is TGTGCCAGCGGACTAAGCGTTGGCACAGATACGCAGTATTTT.

This sequence joins TRBV27 and TRBJ2-7, with D maybe TRBD1 (6 bases). Trimming took off 2 bases at V and 3 bases at J, with 14 bases between the two ends. The length of the CDR3 is 15 residues. Germline values: CDR1 MNHEY, CDR2 SMNVEV (reference sequence). CDR3 sequence: CASSLGWGRGYEQYF. The CDR3 nucleotides read TGTGCCAGCAGTTTAGGTTGGGGCAGGGGCTACGAGCAGTACTTC.

The gene calls are TRBV5-1 and TRBJ2-4, with a weak D call TRBD1 (5 bases). This CDR3 has 16 residues. The V gene's germline CDR1 is SGHRS and CDR2 YFSETQ. V dropped 0 bases and J dropped 0 bases, with 10 bases sitting between them. The CDR3 region has the DNA TGCGCCAGCAGCTTGGTGTATAGGGGAGCCAAAAACATTCAGTACTTC. This translates into CASSLVYRGAKNIQYF.

This clone was picked up one time. The rearrangement uses TRBV30 and TRBJ2-5; D might be TRBD2 (7 bases). V was pared by 0 bases and J by 5 bases, with 10 bases between. CDR3 length: 13 residues. Germline V CDR1 and CDR2: GTSNPN, SVGIG (reference sequence). As DNA, the CDR3 is TGTGCCTGGAGTGTACAGGGAGGGGAGACCCAGTACTTC. Its protein is CAWSVQGGETQYF.

The genes are TRBV5-1 and TRBJ2-5, with 8 bases aligning to TRBD1. CDR1 and CDR2 (germline): SGHRS, YFSETQ. The CDR3 runs to 14 residues. Trimming took 0 bases from V and 3 from J; bases not matched to a gene: 1. Here the CDR3 DNA reads TGCGCCAGCAGCTTGGCGACAGGGGAAGAGACCCAGTACTTC. Its protein is CASSLATGEETQYF.

V is TRBV6-6 and J is TRBJ2-7; D remains ambiguous. The V and J ends lost 2 bases and 3 bases respectively, with 11 bases between them. This CDR3 is built from 14 residues. Germline lookup yields CDR1 MNHNY and CDR2 SVGAGI (reference sequence). CDR3 region: CASSYGLFGYEQYF. In DNA, the CDR3 is TGTGCCAGCAGTTACGGGCTTTTCGGCTACGAGCAGTACTTC.

CDR3 bases: TGTGCCACCAGCAGAGAGGTGGCAGTCAGAAAACTGTTTTTT. Protein product: CATSREVAVRKLFF. The chain links TRBV15 to TRBJ1-4; D not resolved. CDR3 length equals 14 residues. CDR1 and CDR2 from the germline V gene are LNHNV and YYDKDF (reference sequence). The ends were cut back, 0 bases at V and 10 bases at J, with 12 bases in the middle.

This clone occurred a few times. V usage is TRBV18 and J usage is TRBJ2-1, with 14 nucleotides matching TRBD2. The CDR3 is 17 amino acids. With V trimmed by 6 bases and J by 3 bases, 7 bases remained unmatched. The germline CDR1 and CDR2 sequences are KGHSH and LQKENI. This CDR3 reads CASSPGLAGAVYNEQFF. In nucleotides, the CDR3 is TGTGCCAGCTCCCCGGGACTAGCGGGGGCTGTCTACAATGAGCAGTTCTTC.

The chain links TRBV4-1 to TRBJ2-2, with D maybe TRBD2 (5 bases). This CDR3 is 16 amino acids long. V lost 0 bases, J lost 5 bases, and 13 bases lay in between. CDR1 is MGHRA, CDR2 YSYEKL, per germline. The DNA for the CDR3 is TGCGCCAGCAGCCAAGAATCATATTCGGGAACCGGGGAGCTGTTTTTT. Translation: CASSQESYSGTGELFF.

A few counts support this clone. The chain couples TRBV13 to TRBJ2-5; perhaps TRBD2 as D (6 bases). CDR1 and CDR2 from the germline V gene are PRHDT and FYEKMQ (reference sequence). Trimming stripped 5 bases from V and 2 bases from J, with 12 bases between. This CDR3 spans 14 amino acids. The CDR3 region has the DNA TGTGCCAGCAGCCGGGGGTCGGAACAAGAGACCCAGTACTTC. Its translation is CASSRGSEQETQYF. Looking up the rest from reference TRBV13 and TRBJ2-5 gives the full variable domain: AAGVIQSPRHLIKEKRETATLKCYPIPRHDTVYWYQQGPGQDPQFLISFYEKMQSDKGSIPDRFSAQQFSDYHSELNMSSLELGDSALYFCASSRGSEQETQYFGPGTRLLVL.

This rearrangement joins TRBV5-1 to TRBJ2-1; 9 bases map to TRBD2. This CDR3 has 15 residues. Per the germline V gene, CDR1 is SGHRS and CDR2 is YFSETQ. V lost 7 bases to trimming and J lost 6 bases; unmatched junction nucleotides: 11. The CDR3 region has the DNA TGCGCCAGCCGCCCTAGCGGGGCGTCGGTCAATGAGCAGTTCTTC. Protein: CASRPSGASVNEQFF.

The chain recombines TRBV19 with TRBJ1-5; possibly TRBD1 for D (6 bases). CDR1 and CDR2 from the germline V gene are LNHDA and SQIVND (reference sequence). V dropped 5 bases and J dropped 2 bases, with 10 bases sitting between them. The CDR3 contains 14 residues. The CDR3 loop is CASSGRQGNQPQHF. CDR3 coding DNA: TGTGCCAGTAGTGGACGACAGGGCAATCAGCCCCAGCATTTT.

In this sample, this clone turned up once. J is TRBJ2-5 and V is TRBV5-1, with D perhaps matching TRBD2 (6 bases). This CDR3 comprises 15 residues. Trimming removed 0 bases from V and 5 bases from J, with 14 bases in between. CDR1 SGHRS and CDR2 YFSETQ come from the germline V gene. This CDR3 is CASSLAVQGRETQYF. In DNA, the CDR3 is TGCGCCAGCAGCTTGGCTGTCCAAGGGAGGGAGACCCAGTACTTC. Based on the CDR3 plus reference TRBV5-1 and TRBJ2-5, the full variable domain is KAGVTQTPRYLIKTRGQQVTLSCSPISGHRSVSWYQQTPGQGLQFLFEYFSETQRNKGNFPGRFSGRQFSNSRSEMNVSTLELGDSALYLCASSLAVQGRETQYFGPGTRLLVL.

The rearrangement links TRBV5-5 to TRBJ1-2; perhaps TRBD1 as D (6 bases). Germline CDR1 and CDR2: SGHKS and YYEKEE (reference sequence). V was pared by 4 bases and J by 8 bases, with 15 bases between. This CDR3 comprises 13 residues. The CDR3 sequence: CASSTTGMVGYTF. CDR3 nucleotides: TGTGCCAGCAGCACTACAGGGATGGTAGGCTACACCTTC.

The rearrangement uses TRBV2 and TRBJ2-2; 10 bases line up with TRBD1. In germline, CDR1 is SNHLY, CDR2 FYNNEI. The CDR3 is 15 amino acids. With V trimmed by 7 bases and J by 3 bases, 5 bases remained unmatched. The CDR3 here is CASTRDRGHTGELFF. CDR3 nucleotides: TGTGCCAGCACACGGGACAGGGGACACACCGGGGAGCTGTTTTTT.

The V call is TRBV5-6, the J call TRBJ2-3; 8 bases agree with TRBD2. V lost 4 bases, J lost 0 bases, and 4 bases stayed unmatched. The CDR3 sequence is 15 residues long. Per germline, CDR1 SGHDT and CDR2 YYEEEE. In DNA form, the CDR3 reads TGTGCCAGCAGCACGGGGGGGCCTAGCACAGATACGCAGTATTTT. Protein: CASSTGGPSTDTQYF.

This chain links TRBV5-4 with TRBJ2-1; 10 bases agree with TRBD2. The CDR3 totals 16 residues. V trimming: 2 bases; J trimming: 8 bases; junction bases outside the gene matches: 10. Germline values: CDR1 SGHNT, CDR2 YYREEE (reference sequence). CDR3 DNA sequence: TGTGCCAGCAGCTTTCGGCTGGGTCTAGCGGGGGATGAGCAGTTCTTC. This sequence encodes CASSFRLGLAGDEQFF.

The rearrangement links TRBV7-9 to TRBJ2-2; TRBD2 is a possible D gene (5 bases). The V end lost 1 base, the J end lost 7 bases, and 16 bases lay between the germline ends. Germline loops: CDR1 SEHNR, CDR2 FQNEAQ (reference sequence). CDR3 length equals 16 residues. The CDR3 loop reads CASSLGTGNLNGELFF. The CDR3 DNA reads as TGTGCCAGCAGCTTAGGGACGGGAAATCTAAACGGGGAGCTGTTTTTT.

This clone was counted at least ten times. The chain carries TRBV29-1 and TRBJ1-2, with 10 nucleotides matching TRBD1. The J segment lost 10 bases and the V segment lost 4 bases, leaving 3 bases of the junction unmatched. The CDR3 has 11 residues. Germline V gives CDR1 SQVTM, CDR2 ANQGSEA. Here the CDR3 DNA reads TGCAGCGTTGGACAGGGGGCTGACTACACCTTC. Protein sequence: CSVGQGADYTF.

This clone has only one observation. V is TRBV10-3 and J is TRBJ2-3; 11 nucleotides match TRBD2. V was clipped by 3 bases and J by 7 bases; unmatched bases: 9. Germline V gene data show CDR1 as ENHRY and CDR2 as SYGVKD. This CDR3 has 16 amino acids. CDR3 loop: CAISDELAGVSNTQYF. The CDR3 DNA sequence: TGTGCCATCAGTGATGAACTAGCGGGAGTTTCGAATACGCAGTATTTT.

The chain links TRBV28 to TRBJ1-5; 9 bases line up with TRBD1. The germline V gene has CDR1 MDHEN and CDR2 SYDVKM. This CDR3 is 15 amino acids long. Germline trimming cut 6 bases from V and 7 bases from J; bases unmatched to any gene: 10. CDR3 nucleotide sequence: TGTGCCAGCAGCACGACCGGGACAGGGTTACAGCCCCAGCATTTT. This gives the protein CASSTTGTGLQPQHF.

Written as DNA, the CDR3 is TGTGCCAGCAGTTTATCGGGGGGGGGCGCGTCCCATAGCACAGATACGCAGTATTTT. It translates to CASSLSGGGASHSTDTQYF. The chain is built from TRBV27 and TRBJ2-3; a weak D match, TRBD2 (7 bases). The germline gives CDR1 MNHEY, CDR2 SMNVEV (reference sequence). This CDR3 comprises 19 residues. Trimming removed 0 bases from V and 0 bases from J, with 19 bases in between.

The DNA of the CDR3 is TGTGCCAGCAGCAAAAGGCGGCTAGCGGATTCCTACGAGCAGTACTTC. It is translated as CASSKRRLADSYEQYF. This chain links TRBV11-2 with TRBJ2-7; 7 bases agree with TRBD2. The CDR3 length is 16 residues. Per the germline V gene, CDR1 is SGHAT and CDR2 is FQNNGV. V trimming: 5 bases; J trimming: 1 base; junction bases outside the gene matches: 11.

The chain carries TRBV10-3 and TRBJ2-1; TRBD1 agrees at 7 bases. V dropped 11 bases and J dropped 8; count of bases not matched to a gene: 9. The CDR3 has 12 amino acids. Germline CDR1 and CDR2: ENHRY and SYGVKD. CDR3 sequence: CALQGPGDEQFF. In nucleotides, the CDR3 is TGTGCCCTACAGGGGCCAGGGGATGAGCAGTTCTTC.

The chain employs TRBV11-2 and TRBJ1-6; no definite D call. There are 14 residues in the CDR3. The V end was cut by 5 bases, the J end by 0 bases, with 5 bases between. Germline V CDR1 and CDR2: SGHAT, FQNNGV. The CDR3 loop is CASSTSSYNSPLHF. CDR3 nucleotide sequence: TGTGCCAGCAGCACAAGCTCCTATAATTCACCCCTCCACTTT.

V usage is TRBV6-5 and J usage is TRBJ1-1, with D maybe TRBD1 (6 bases). The V end was cut by 10 bases, the J end by 5 bases, with 17 bases between. Per germline, CDR1 MNHEY and CDR2 SVGAGI. CDR3 size: 13 residues. DNA of the CDR3: TGTGCCACCGGAGACAGGTCGGGGACTGAAGCTTTCTTT. Translating it yields CATGDRSGTEAFF.

The genes are TRBV25-1 and TRBJ2-2; D perhaps matches TRBD2 (5 bases). The CDR3 runs to 15 residues. Trimming cost V 8 bases and J 5 bases, with 18 bases left between them. Germline values: CDR1 MGHDK, CDR2 SYGVNS. CDR3 sequence reads: CASRPPRGMTGELFF. DNA for the CDR3: TGTGCCAGCCGACCCCCGAGAGGGATGACCGGGGAGCTGTTTTTT.

This clone was seen just once. The genes are TRBV7-2 and TRBJ2-5, with D tentatively TRBD1 (6 bases). Germline loops: CDR1 SGHTA, CDR2 FQGNSA. The ends were cut back, 1 base at V and 4 bases at J, with 10 bases in the middle. The CDR3 runs to 14 residues. CDR3 DNA: TGTGCCAGCAGCTTAGGGATAGGGGGAGAGACCCAGTACTTC. Translation gives CASSLGIGGETQYF.

This chain uses TRBV7-6 with TRBJ2-3, with 16 nucleotides matching TRBD2. CDR1 and CDR2 (germline): SGHVS, FNYEAQ. The CDR3 sequence is 19 residues long. V was clipped by 1 base and J by 4 bases; unmatched bases: 8. This chain's CDR3 is CASSLVGTSGRARSDTQYF. The DNA of the CDR3 is TGTGCCAGCAGCTTAGTCGGGACTAGCGGGAGGGCCAGATCAGATACGCAGTATTTT.